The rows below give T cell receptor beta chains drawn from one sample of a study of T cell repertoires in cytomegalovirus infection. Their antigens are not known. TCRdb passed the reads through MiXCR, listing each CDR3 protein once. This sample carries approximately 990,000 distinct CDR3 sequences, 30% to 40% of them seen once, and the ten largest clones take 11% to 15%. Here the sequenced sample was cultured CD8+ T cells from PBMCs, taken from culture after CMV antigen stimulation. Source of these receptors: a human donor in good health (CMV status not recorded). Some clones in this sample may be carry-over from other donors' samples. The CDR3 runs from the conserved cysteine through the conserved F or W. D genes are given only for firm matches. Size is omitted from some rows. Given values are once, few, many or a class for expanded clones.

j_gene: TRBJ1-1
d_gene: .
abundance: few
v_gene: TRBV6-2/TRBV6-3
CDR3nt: TGTGCCAGCAGGATATCCCCGGGGGGGCAGACTGAAGCTTTCTTT
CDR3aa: CASRISPGGQTEAFF

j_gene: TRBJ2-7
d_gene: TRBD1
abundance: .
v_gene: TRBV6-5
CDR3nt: TGTGCCAGCAGCCCATTGGGACAGGGACCCTACGAGCAGTACTTC
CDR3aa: CASSPLGQGPYEQYF

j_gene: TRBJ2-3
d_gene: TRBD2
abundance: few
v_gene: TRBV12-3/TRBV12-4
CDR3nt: TGTGCCAGCAGTGACCCGTCCGGACTAGCGGCCGATGATGCGACAGATACGCAGTATTTT
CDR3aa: CASSDPSGLAADDATDTQYF

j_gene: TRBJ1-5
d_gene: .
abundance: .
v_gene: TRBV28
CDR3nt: TGTGCCAGCACCCACAGTGCCGGTAATCAGCCCCAGCATTTT
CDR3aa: CASTHSAGNQPQHF

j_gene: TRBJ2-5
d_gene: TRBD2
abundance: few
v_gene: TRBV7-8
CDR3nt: TGTGCCAGCAGCTTCGTGGAGGCCGCGGGGGCCCAGTACTTC
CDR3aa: CASSFVEAAGAQYF

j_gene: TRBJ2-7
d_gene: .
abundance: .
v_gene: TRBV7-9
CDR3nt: TGTGCCAGCAGGGGGGGTGCGGGGTCAAACCCCCACGAGCAGTACTTC
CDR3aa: CASRGGAGSNPHEQYF

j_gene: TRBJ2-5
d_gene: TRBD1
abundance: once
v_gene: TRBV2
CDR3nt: TGTGCCAGCAGTGGCCGGGACAGGGAGTACTTC
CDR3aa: CASSGRDREYF

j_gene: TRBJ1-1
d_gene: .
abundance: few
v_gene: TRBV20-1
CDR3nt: TGCAGTGCCCAAGGGGTCCAACCTGAAGCTTTCTTT
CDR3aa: CSAQGVQPEAFF

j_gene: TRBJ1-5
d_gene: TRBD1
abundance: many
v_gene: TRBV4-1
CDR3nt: TGCGCCAGCAGCCGATCCCTGGGACAGGGCGATCAGCCCCAGCATTTT
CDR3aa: CASSRSLGQGDQPQHF

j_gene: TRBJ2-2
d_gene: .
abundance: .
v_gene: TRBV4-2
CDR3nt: TGTGCCAGCAGCCAGGACACAGATTTAACCGGGGAGCTGTTTTTT
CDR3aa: CASSQDTDLTGELFF

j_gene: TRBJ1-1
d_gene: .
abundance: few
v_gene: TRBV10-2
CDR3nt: TGCGCCAGCAGTGGGGTAGACACTGAAGCTTTCTTT
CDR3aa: CASSGVDTEAFF

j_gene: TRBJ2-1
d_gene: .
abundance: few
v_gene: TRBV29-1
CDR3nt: TGCAGCGTTGAAGGGGCAGGGACCCACCCCTACAATGAGCAGTTCTTC
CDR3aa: CSVEGAGTHPYNEQFF

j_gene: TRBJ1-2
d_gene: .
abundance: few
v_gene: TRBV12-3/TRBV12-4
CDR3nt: TGTGCCAGCAGTCTCCTCCCCGCGGGGTATGGCTACACCTTC
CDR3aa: CASSLLPAGYGYTF

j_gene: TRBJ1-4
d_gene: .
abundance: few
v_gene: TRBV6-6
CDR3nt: TGTGCCAGCACCCCCCGGAGATGGGAGGATGAAAAACTGTTTTTT
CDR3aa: CASTPRRWEDEKLFF

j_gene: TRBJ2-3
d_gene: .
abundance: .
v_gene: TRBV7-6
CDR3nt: TGTGCCAGCAGCTTAGTGGTCCAGGGAGCTTACACAGATACGCAGTATTTT
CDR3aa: CASSLVVQGAYTDTQYF

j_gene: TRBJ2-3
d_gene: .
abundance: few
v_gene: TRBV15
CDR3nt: TGTGCCACCAGCAGAGATCTCCGAGGCACAGATACGCAGTATTTT
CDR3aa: CATSRDLRGTDTQYF

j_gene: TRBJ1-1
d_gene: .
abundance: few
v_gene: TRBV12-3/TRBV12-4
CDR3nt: TGTGCCAGCAGTTTAGGAGAGAGAGGAGTCCCTGAAGCTTTCTTT
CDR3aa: CASSLGERGVPEAFF

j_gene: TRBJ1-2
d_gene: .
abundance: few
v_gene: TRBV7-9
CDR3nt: TGTGCCAGCACCCTATCGGGCAGTTCTACTACTAACTATGGCTACACCTTC
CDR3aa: CASTLSGSSTTNYGYTF

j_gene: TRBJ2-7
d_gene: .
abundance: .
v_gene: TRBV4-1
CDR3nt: TGCGCCAGCAGCCAGATACAGGGCTACGAGCAGTACTTC
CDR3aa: CASSQIQGYEQYF

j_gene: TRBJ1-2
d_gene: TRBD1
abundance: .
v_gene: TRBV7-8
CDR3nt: TGTGCCAGCAGCTTATGGGACAGGGGGGATGGCTACACCTTC
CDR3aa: CASSLWDRGDGYTF

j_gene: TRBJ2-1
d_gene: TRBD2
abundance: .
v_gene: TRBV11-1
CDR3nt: TGTGCCAGCAGCCCAGCGGGGGGCGGTTACAATGAGCAGTTCTTC
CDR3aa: CASSPAGGGYNEQFF

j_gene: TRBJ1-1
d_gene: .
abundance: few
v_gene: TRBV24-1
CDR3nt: TGTGCCACCAGTGATAGGGTGAACACTGAAGCTTTCTTT
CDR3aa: CATSDRVNTEAFF

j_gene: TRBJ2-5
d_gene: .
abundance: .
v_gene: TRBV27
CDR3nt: TGTGCCAGCAGGCGACCTGGGGAGACCCAGTACTTC
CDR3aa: CASRRPGETQYF

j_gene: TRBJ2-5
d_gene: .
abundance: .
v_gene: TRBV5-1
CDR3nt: TGCGCCAGCAGATATCGAGACAACCAAGAGACCCAGTACTTC
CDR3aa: CASRYRDNQETQYF

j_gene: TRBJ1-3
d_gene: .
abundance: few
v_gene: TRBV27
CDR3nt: TGTGCCAGCAGATCTTCTCACGCGGGAAACACCATATATTTT
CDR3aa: CASRSSHAGNTIYF

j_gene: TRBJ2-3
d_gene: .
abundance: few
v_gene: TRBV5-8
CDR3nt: TGTGCCAGCAGCCCCGGAGGGAAAAGCACAGATACGCAGTATTTT
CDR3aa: CASSPGGKSTDTQYF

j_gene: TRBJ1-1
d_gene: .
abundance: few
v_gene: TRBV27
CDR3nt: TGTGCCAGCGGTTGGGGGGGCTCGAACACTGAAGCTTTCTTT
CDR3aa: CASGWGGSNTEAFF

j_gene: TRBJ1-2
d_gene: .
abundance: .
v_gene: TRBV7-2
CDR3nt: TGTGCCAGCAGCCCACCTGACAGGACCACCTATGGCTACACCTTC
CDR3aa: CASSPPDRTTYGYTF

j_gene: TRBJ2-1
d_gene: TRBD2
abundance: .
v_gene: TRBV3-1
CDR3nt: TGTGCCAGCAGCCAAGATAGCGGGACTAGCTACTACAATGAGCAGTTCTTC
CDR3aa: CASSQDSGTSYYNEQFF

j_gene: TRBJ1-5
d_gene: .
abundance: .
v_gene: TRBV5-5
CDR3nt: TGTGCCAGCAGCTCCAGGGTGGGGGGTCAGCCCCAGCATTTT
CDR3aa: CASSSRVGGQPQHF

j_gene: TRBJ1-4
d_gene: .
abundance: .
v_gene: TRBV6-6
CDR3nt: TGTGCCAGCACCTCCCCGGACAGCCGGCCTAGGGAAAAACTGTTTTTT
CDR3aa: CASTSPDSRPREKLFF

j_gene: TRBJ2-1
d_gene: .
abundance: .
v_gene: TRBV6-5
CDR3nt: TGTGCCAGCAGTACGCACAGGTTCGGTGAGCAGTTCTTC
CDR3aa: CASSTHRFGEQFF

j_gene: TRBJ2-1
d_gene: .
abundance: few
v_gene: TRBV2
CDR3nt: TGTGCCACCTTAAGGGAGGGGGCTGTGAATAACAATGAGCAGTTCTTC
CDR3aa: CATLREGAVNNNEQFF

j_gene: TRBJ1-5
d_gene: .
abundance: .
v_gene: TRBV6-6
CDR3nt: TGTGCCAGCAGTTCCGGGGGAAGCGGCAATCAGCCCCAGCATTTT
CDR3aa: CASSSGGSGNQPQHF